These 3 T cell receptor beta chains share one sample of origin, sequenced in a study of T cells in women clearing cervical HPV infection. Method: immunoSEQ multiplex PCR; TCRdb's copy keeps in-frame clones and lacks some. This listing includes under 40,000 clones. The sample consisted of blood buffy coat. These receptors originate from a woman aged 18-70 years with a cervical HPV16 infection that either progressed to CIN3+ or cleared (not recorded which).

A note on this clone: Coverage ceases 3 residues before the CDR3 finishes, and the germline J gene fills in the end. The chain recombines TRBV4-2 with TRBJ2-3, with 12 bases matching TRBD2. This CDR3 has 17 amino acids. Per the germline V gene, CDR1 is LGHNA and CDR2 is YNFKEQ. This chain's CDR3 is CASSQGASGGAEKTQYF. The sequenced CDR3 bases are TGTGCCAGCAGCCAAGGGGCTAGCGGGGGGGCCGAAAAGACG.

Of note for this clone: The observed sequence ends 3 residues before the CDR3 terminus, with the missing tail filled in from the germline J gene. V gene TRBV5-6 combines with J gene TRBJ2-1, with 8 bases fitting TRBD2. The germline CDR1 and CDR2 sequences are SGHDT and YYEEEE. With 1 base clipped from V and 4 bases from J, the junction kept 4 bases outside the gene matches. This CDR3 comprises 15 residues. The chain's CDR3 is CASSLLTSEYNEQFF. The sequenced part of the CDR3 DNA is TGTGCCAGCAGCTTGTTGACTAGCGAGTACAATGAG.

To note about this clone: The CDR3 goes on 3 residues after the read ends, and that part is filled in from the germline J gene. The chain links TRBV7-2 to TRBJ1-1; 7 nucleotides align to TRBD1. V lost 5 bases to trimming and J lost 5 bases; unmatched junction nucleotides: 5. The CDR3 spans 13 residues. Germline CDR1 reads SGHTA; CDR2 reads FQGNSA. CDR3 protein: CASSQQGRTEAFF. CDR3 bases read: TGTGCCAGCAGCCAACAGGGGAGGACTGAA.